This passage covers 9 T cell receptor beta chains from one sample sequenced in a study of blood T cell repertoires in COVID-19. TCRdb keeps only in-frame clones here, not all; method: immunoSEQ multiplex PCR. Among some 110,000 clones listed, roughly 89% were seen once. Sequenced: peripheral blood. The receptors derive from a man aged 35 to 55 with acute or convalescent COVID-19.

This chain joins TRBV6-5 and TRBJ1-1; 7 bases are shared with TRBD1. V was clipped by 7 bases and J by 5 bases; unmatched bases: 7. The germline gives CDR1 MNHEY, CDR2 SVGAGI. CDR3 length: 13 residues. The CDR3 nucleotides read TGTGCCAGCATCTCAGGGGGAAGAACTGAAGCTTTCTTT. The encoded protein is CASISGGRTEAFF.

The chain combines TRBV5-6 with TRBJ2-1, with 8 bases matching TRBD1. CDR1 SGHDT and CDR2 YYEEEE come from the germline V gene. This CDR3 is 17 amino acids long. The J segment lost 6 bases and the V segment lost 4 bases, leaving 15 bases of the junction unmatched. CDR3 nucleotide sequence: TGTGCCAGCAGCCCCTTGGGGACAGGACTGGGTAGCAATGAGCAGTTCTTC. It specifies CASSPLGTGLGSNEQFF. Using reference TRBV5-6 and TRBJ2-1 for the parts outside the CDR3, the full variable domain is DAGVTQSPTHLIKTRGQQVTLRCSPKSGHDTVSWYQQALGQGPQFIFQYYEEEERQRGNFPDRFSGHQFPNYSSELNVNALLLGDSALYLCASSPLGTGLGSNEQFFGPGTRLTVL.

This sequence joins TRBV6-6 and TRBJ1-1; the D is unclear. The V end lost 0 bases, the J end lost 5 bases, and 7 bases lay between the germline ends. The germline gives CDR1 MNHNY, CDR2 SVGAGI (reference sequence). This CDR3 has 13 residues. The CDR3 is CASSYSIETEAFF. CDR3 sequence (DNA): TGTGCCAGCAGTTACTCGATTGAGACTGAAGCTTTCTTT.

This sequence joins TRBV5-4 and TRBJ2-5; 8 bases align to TRBD2. This CDR3 comprises 15 residues. CDR1 and CDR2 from the germline V gene are SGHNT and YYREEE (reference sequence). V gave up 1 base and J gave up 5 bases; unmatched junction bases: 7. The CDR3 DNA sequence: TGTGCCAGCAGCTTGTGGGCTAGCGGGCTGGAGACCCAGTACTTC. Its protein product is CASSLWASGLETQYF.

This chain links TRBV15 with TRBJ1-1; D is unclear. This CDR3 contains 13 residues. Germline CDR1 is LNHNV and CDR2 is YYDKDF (reference sequence). V was trimmed by 0 bases and J by 4 bases, leaving 6 bases between them. CDR3 loop: CATSRDSGTEAFF. Written as DNA, the CDR3 is TGTGCCACCAGCAGAGATTCCGGCACTGAAGCTTTCTTT. Full variable domain (missing parts from reference TRBV15 and TRBJ1-1): DAMVIQNPRYQVTQFGKPVTLSCSQTLNHNVMYWYQQKSSQAPKLLFHYYDKDFNNEADTPDNFQSRRPNTSFCFLDIRSPGLGDTAMYLCATSRDSGTEAFFGQGTRLTVV.

The genes are TRBV2 and TRBJ2-1, with no clear D. The CDR3 runs to 13 residues. Trimming pared 2 bases from V and 5 bases from J, leaving 7 bases between. From germline, CDR1 is SNHLY and CDR2 FYNNEI. This CDR3 is CASSEPPNNEQFF. The DNA of the CDR3 is TGTGCCAGCAGTGAACCCCCAAACAATGAGCAGTTCTTC.

The rearrangement uses TRBV7-7 and TRBJ2-5; D gene uncertain. Germline loops: CDR1 SSHAT, CDR2 FNYEAQ (reference sequence). The CDR3 totals 14 residues. Between the trimmed V and J ends, which lost 5 bases and 0 bases, there was a span of 10 bases. This CDR3 reads CASSLNKNQETQYF. The CDR3 DNA follows: TGTGCCAGCAGCCTCAACAAAAACCAAGAGACCCAGTACTTC.

This clone was found a few times. This rearrangement joins TRBV10-1 to TRBJ1-3; possibly TRBD1 for D (6 bases). Looked up from germline, CDR1 is WNHNN and CDR2 is SYGVQD (reference sequence). Trimming stripped 10 bases from V and 0 bases from J, with 16 bases between. The CDR3 extends over 15 amino acids. The DNA for the CDR3 is TGCGCCAACCGACTTCAGGGGTTCTCTGGAAACACCATATATTTT. Translation: CANRLQGFSGNTIYF.

The V call is TRBV9, the J call TRBJ1-1, with D perhaps matching TRBD1 (6 bases). Germline-derived CDR1 and CDR2 are SGDLS and YYNGEE. The CDR3 runs 13 residues. Trimming took 4 bases from V and 4 from J, leaving 11 bases between them. CDR3 region: CASSPQGGTEAFF. CDR3 DNA: TGTGCCAGCAGCCCTCAAGGGGGCACTGAAGCTTTCTTT.